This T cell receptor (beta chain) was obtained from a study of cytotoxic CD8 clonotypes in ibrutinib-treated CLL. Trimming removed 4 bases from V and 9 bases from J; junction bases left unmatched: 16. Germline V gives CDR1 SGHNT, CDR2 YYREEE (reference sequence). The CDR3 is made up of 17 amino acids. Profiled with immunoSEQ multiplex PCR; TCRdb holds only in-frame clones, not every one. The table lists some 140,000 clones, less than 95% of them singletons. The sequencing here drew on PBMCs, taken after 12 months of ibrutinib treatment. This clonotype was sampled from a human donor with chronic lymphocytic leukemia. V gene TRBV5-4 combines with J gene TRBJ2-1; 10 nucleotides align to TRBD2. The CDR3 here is CASSPGLAAVFSGEQFF. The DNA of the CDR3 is TGTGCCAGCAGCCCAGGACTAGCGGCAGTATTTAGCGGTGAGCAGTTCTTC.